The 13 T cell receptor beta chains given below trace back to one sample, sequenced in a study of beta chain features in type 1 diabetes. Investigators reverse transcribed all isolated RNA, so they sequenced expressed TCRB transcripts. TCRdb's copy holds only in-frame clones and misses some; the assay was immunoSEQ multiplex PCR. The table records 680,000 or so clones, 15% to 17% of them present only once. Specimen: naive CD4+ T cells from blood. Receptors originate from a man aged 18 to 30 in good health.

Only a few counts were recorded for this clone. J is TRBJ2-7 and V is TRBV5-4; a weak D match, TRBD2 (5 bases). The CDR3 spans 14 residues. The germline V and J ends were trimmed by 0 bases and 2 bases, with 9 bases remaining between them. The germline V gene has CDR1 SGHNT and CDR2 YYREEE (reference sequence). Written as DNA, the CDR3 is TGTGCCAGCAGCTTGGCGGGGAAGACCTACGAGCAGTACTTC. Residues: CASSLAGKTYEQYF.

This chain links TRBV7-9 with TRBJ2-4; 8 bases fit TRBD2. This CDR3 is 14 amino acids long. V lost 3 bases, J lost 7 bases, and 5 bases stayed unmatched. Germline V gene sequence: CDR1 SEHNR, CDR2 FQNEAQ (reference sequence). Here the CDR3 DNA reads TGTGCCAGCAGCTTTAGCGGGAAAGCGAACATTCAGTACTTC. Protein product: CASSFSGKANIQYF.

There are a few counts of this clone. This chain uses TRBV19 with TRBJ2-3; perhaps TRBD1 as D (6 bases). CDR1 LNHDA and CDR2 SQIVND come from the germline V gene (reference sequence). The CDR3 length is 14 residues. Between the trimmed V and J ends, which lost 8 bases and 3 bases, there was a span of 15 bases. The CDR3 region is CASSILTGTDTQYF. The CDR3 DNA reads TGTGCCAGTTCAATTCTCACAGGGACAGATACGCAGTATTTT.

The chain uses TRBV7-3 and TRBJ1-1, with no clear D. Between the trimmed V and J ends, which lost 5 bases and 4 bases, there was a span of 11 bases. CDR1 SGHTA and CDR2 FQGTGA come from the germline V gene. The CDR3 sequence is 13 residues long. The CDR3 is CASSPVRSTEAFF. The CDR3 DNA reads as TGTGCCAGCAGCCCGGTCAGGAGCACTGAAGCTTTCTTT.

The chain has TRBV2 and TRBJ1-2; D unclear. Germline loops: CDR1 SNHLY, CDR2 FYNNEI. The CDR3 extends over 15 amino acids. The ends were cut back, 0 bases at V and 1 base at J, with 9 bases in the middle. The CDR3: CASSEARGFNYGYTF. DNA for the CDR3: TGTGCCAGCAGTGAAGCCAGAGGGTTTAACTATGGCTACACCTTC.

The genes are TRBV7-9 and TRBJ2-1; 10 nucleotides line up with TRBD2. CDR1 and CDR2 (germline): SEHNR, FQNEAQ (reference sequence). CDR3 length: 16 residues. Losses at the gene ends were 1 base for V and 9 bases for J; bases not matched to a gene: 9. CDR3 nucleotide sequence: TGTGCCAGCAGCTTAGACAGGACTAGCGGACTTAGTGAGCAGTTCTTC. It is translated as CASSLDRTSGLSEQFF.

This clone was found once. This chain connects TRBV5-1 to TRBJ2-5; 11 bases are shared with TRBD1. The CDR3 is 15 residues long. Looked up from germline, CDR1 is SGHRS and CDR2 is YFSETQ. Trimming removed 4 bases from V and 3 bases from J; junction bases left unmatched: 5. The DNA for the CDR3 is TGCGCCAGCAGCCTTTGGACAGGGGGCGAAGAGACCCAGTACTTC. It codes for CASSLWTGGEETQYF. The entire variable domain, with the rest obtained from reference TRBV5-1 and TRBJ2-5, is as follows: KAGVTQTPRYLIKTRGQQVTLSCSPISGHRSVSWYQQTPGQGLQFLFEYFSETQRNKGNFPGRFSGRQFSNSRSEMNVSTLELGDSALYLCASSLWTGGEETQYFGPGTRLLVL.

This clone has a handful of counts. This chain joins TRBV6-4 and TRBJ2-2; unclear D gene. Trimming removed 6 bases at V and 7 bases at J, with 15 bases between. The CDR3 extends over 14 amino acids. CDR1 and CDR2 from the germline V gene are MRHNA and SNTAGT. CDR3: CASSPVTTGGELFF. The CDR3 DNA is TGTGCCAGCAGCCCGGTGACAACCGGCGGGGAGCTGTTTTTT.

The chain links TRBV5-6 to TRBJ2-5; D gene unclear. The CDR3 extends over 11 amino acids. V was cut by 6 bases and J by 7 bases, with 10 bases left in between. CDR1 SGHDT and CDR2 YYEEEE come from the germline V gene. The CDR3 DNA reads as TGTGCCAGCACCCTGGGTGGGACCCAGTACTTC. Translating it yields CASTLGGTQYF.

The genes are TRBV7-9 and TRBJ1-5, with a tentative D call TRBD1 (5 bases). The CDR3 sequence is 17 residues long. The germline gives CDR1 SEHNR, CDR2 FQNEAQ (reference sequence). Trimming took 4 bases from V and 6 from J, leaving 22 bases between them. In DNA, the CDR3 is TGTGCCAGCAGCTCCGTGTCGGGGGGGATAGAAGGTCAGCCCCAGCATTTT. Its translation: CASSSVSGGIEGQPQHF.

This clone was observed a few times. At one of its ends the junction is not consistent with the germline gene, which may arise from a read error. The rearrangement uses TRBV27 and TRBJ2-1; no clear D. Germline V lookup: CDR1 MNHEY, CDR2 SMNVEV (reference sequence). The CDR3 sequence is 12 residues long. This CDR3 is CASSALGPRAVF. The CDR3 bases are TGTGCCAGCAGTGCCCTCGGGCCACGAGCAGTCTTC.

The table lists this clone with a few counts. CDR3 nucleotides: TGTGCCAGCAGTGCCCGTGGAGGGGTAAAGGACACCGGGGAGCTGTTTTTT. It specifies CASSARGGVKDTGELFF. This chain uses TRBV25-1 with TRBJ2-2, with D perhaps TRBD2 (6 bases). CDR1 MGHDK and CDR2 SYGVNS come from the germline V gene. This CDR3 contains 17 residues. Trimming shortened V by 4 bases and J by 3 bases, and 18 bases separated the two germline ends. Full variable domain (remainder filled in from reference TRBV25-1 and TRBJ2-2): EADIYQTPRYLVIGTGKKITLECSQTMGHDKMYWYQQDPGMELHLIHYSYGVNSTEKGDLSSESTVSRIRTEHFPLTLESARPSHTSQYLCASSARGGVKDTGELFFGEGSRLTVL.

This clone appeared a few times. The CDR3 region is CASSLRAGGPETQYF. The CDR3 DNA sequence: TGTGCCAGCAGCTTACGAGCGGGGGGGCCGGAGACCCAGTACTTC. This chain connects TRBV7-9 to TRBJ2-5, with 10 bases lining up with TRBD2. Looked up from germline, CDR1 is SEHNR and CDR2 is FQNEAQ (reference sequence). The J segment lost 5 bases and the V segment lost 2 bases, leaving 5 bases of the junction unmatched. This CDR3 has 15 residues.